The rows below give T cell receptor beta chains drawn from one sample of a study of blood T cell dynamics during melanoma immunotherapy. Repertoires were generated with immunoSEQ multiplex PCR, while TCRdb's copy carries only in-frame clones and drops some. The sample yields 10,000 to 13,000 clones, less than 90% seen once. Specimen: blood, collected from a patient treated with checkpoint blockade. These TCRs come from a human donor with melanoma. CDR3s include the opening cysteine and the closing phenylalanine or tryptophan. Fields, in order: CDR3 protein, CDR3 DNA, V gene, D gene, J gene, clone size. The D gene is left open where the match is weak. The size of a clone is reported for some rows only, either as once, few or many, or as a class for expanded clones.

CDR3: CASSFEGHSHQETQYF
DNA: TGTGCCAGCAGCTTCGAAGGACACTCACACCAAGAGACCCAGTACTTC
V: TRBV7-6
D: -
J: TRBJ2-5
size: -

CDR3: CASSGWGQGGDEQYF
DNA: TGTGCCAGCAGTGGTTGGGGACAGGGGGGTGACGAGCAGTACTTC
V: TRBV28
D: TRBD1
J: TRBJ2-7
size: -

CDR3: CASSPTSADTQYF
DNA: TGTGCCAGCAGTCCGACTAGCGCAGATACGCAGTATTTT
V: TRBV7-2
D: TRBD2
J: TRBJ2-3
size: -

CDR3: CASSSRDSSGNTIYF
DNA: TGTGCCAGTAGTAGCCGGGACAGCTCTGGAAACACCATATATTTT
V: TRBV19
D: TRBD1
J: TRBJ1-3
size: -

CDR3: CASSVHPGTVGQELFF
DNA: TGTGCCAGCAGCGTACACCCTGGGACGGTAGGACAGGAGCTGTTTTTT
V: TRBV7-2
D: -
J: TRBJ2-2
size: -

CDR3: CASSQEIGRLTNTEAFF
DNA: TGTGCCAGCAGCCAAGAAATAGGGAGGTTAACGAACACTGAAGCTTTCTTT
V: TRBV14
D: -
J: TRBJ1-1
size: few

CDR3: CASSLGGAALRASYGYTF
DNA: TGTGCCAGCAGTTTAGGTGGGGCGGCCCTCCGAGCTTCCTATGGCTACACCTTC
V: TRBV28
D: -
J: TRBJ1-2
size: -

CDR3: CASSHQSYQPQHF
DNA: TGTGCCAGCAGTCATCAGAGTTATCAGCCCCAGCATTTT
V: TRBV27
D: -
J: TRBJ1-5
size: -

CDR3: CASSEVIRTSGGLYNEQFF
DNA: TGTGCCAGCAGTGAAGTGATAAGGACTAGCGGGGGACTCTACAATGAGCAGTTCTTC
V: TRBV6-1
D: TRBD2
J: TRBJ2-1
size: -

CDR3: CASSEDEGAGNQPQHF
DNA: TGTGCCAGCAGTGAAGACGAGGGGGCAGGCAATCAGCCCCAGCATTTT
V: TRBV6-1
D: TRBD1
J: TRBJ1-5
size: -

CDR3: CASSPLQGGYGYTF
DNA: TGCGCCAGCAGCCCCCTACAGGGAGGGTATGGCTACACCTTC
V: TRBV5-1
D: -
J: TRBJ1-2
size: -

CDR3: CASSEWGTQGVEKLFF
DNA: TGTGCCAGCAGCGAGTGGGGGACACAAGGGGTTGAAAAACTGTTTTTT
V: TRBV5-4
D: -
J: TRBJ1-4
size: -

CDR3: CASSGTDHNSPLHF
DNA: TGTGCCAGCAGCGGGACAGACCATAATTCACCCCTCCACTTT
V: TRBV9
D: -
J: TRBJ1-6
size: -

CDR3: CASSRGTGVWGTEAFF
DNA: TGCGCCAGCAGCCGCGGGACAGGGGTCTGGGGCACTGAAGCTTTCTTT
V: TRBV4-1
D: TRBD1
J: TRBJ1-1
size: -

CDR3: CASSLGQGGTYEQYF
DNA: TGCGCCAGCAGCCTAGGACAGGGGGGAACCTACGAGCAGTACTTC
V: TRBV4-1
D: TRBD1
J: TRBJ2-7
size: few

CDR3: CAWSLSQGNTSPLHF
DNA: TGTGCCTGGAGTCTTTCACAGGGGAATACTTCACCCCTCCACTTT
V: TRBV30
D: TRBD1
J: TRBJ1-6
size: -